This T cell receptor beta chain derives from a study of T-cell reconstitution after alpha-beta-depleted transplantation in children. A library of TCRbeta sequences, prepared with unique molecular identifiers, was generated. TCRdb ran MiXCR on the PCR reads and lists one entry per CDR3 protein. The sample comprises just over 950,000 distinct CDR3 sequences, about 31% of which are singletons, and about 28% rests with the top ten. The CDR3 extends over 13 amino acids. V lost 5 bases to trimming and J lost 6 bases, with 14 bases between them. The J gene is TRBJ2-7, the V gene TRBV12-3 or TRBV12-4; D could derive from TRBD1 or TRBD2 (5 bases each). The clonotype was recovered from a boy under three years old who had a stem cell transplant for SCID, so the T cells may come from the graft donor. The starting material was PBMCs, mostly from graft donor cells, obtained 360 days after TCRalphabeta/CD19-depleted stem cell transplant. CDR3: CASSPRAGTEQYF. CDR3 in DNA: TGTGCCAGCAGTCCCAGGGCAGGGACCGAGCAGTACTTC.